One and the same sample provided the 20 T cell receptor beta chains below, sequenced in a study of vaccination and CD4 T cells after COVID-19. Sequencing of DNA taken from cultured CD4+ T cells relied on the Oncomine TCR Beta short-read assay. TCRdb re-derived calls from the PCR reads in MiXCR, one entry per CDR3 protein. The sample carries 13,000 or so distinct CDR3 sequences, roughly 26% recorded once. Their cognate antigens are unknown. Treatment defined: roughly ten-day PBMC culture with coronavirus spike peptide pools or control peptides (ViraFEST assay). The source was CD4+ T cells from blood, cultured in vitro, collected before SARS-CoV-2 vaccination. Source of these receptors: a human donor who received a COVID-19 vaccine.

V usage is TRBV5-4 and J usage is TRBJ2-3; no definite D call. The length of the CDR3 is 14 residues. Germline lookup yields CDR1 SGHNT and CDR2 YYREEE (reference sequence). Trimming took 4 bases from V and 4 from J, leaving 13 bases between them. CDR3 nucleotide sequence: TGTGCCAGCAGCCCCGGCCCCGGCGCAGATACGCAGTATTTT. Translating it yields CASSPGPGADTQYF.

The J gene is TRBJ2-5, the V gene TRBV20-1; the D call may be TRBD1 or TRBD2 (5 bases each). This CDR3 comprises 16 residues. The germline V gene has CDR1 DFQATT and CDR2 SNEGSKA (reference sequence). Trimming cost V 3 bases and J 1 base, with 18 bases left between them. CDR3 region: CSASSGRGRFQETQYF. DNA for the CDR3: TGCAGTGCTAGTTCGGGTCGGGGCAGATTCCAAGAGACCCAGTACTTC.

There are a few counts of this clonotype. The chain uses TRBV6-1 and TRBJ2-5; a possible D gene is TRBD1 (6 bases). The CDR3 covers 17 residues. Trimming cost V 5 bases and J 2 bases, with 21 bases left between them. Germline V gives CDR1 MNHNS, CDR2 SASEGT. The CDR3 DNA reads as TGTGCCAGCAGTCTTACGCCGAGAACAACAGGGCAAGAGACCCAGTACTTC. This translates into CASSLTPRTTGQETQYF.

V usage is TRBV11-3 and J usage is TRBJ2-1; no definite D call. The germline gives CDR1 SGHNT, CDR2 YENEEA. CDR3 size: 15 residues. Trimming took 0 bases from V and 3 from J, leaving 9 bases between them. The CDR3 coding sequence is TGTGCCAGCAGCTTAGAACAATGGGTCTACAATGAGCAGTTCTTC. It specifies CASSLEQWVYNEQFF.

This clonotype is medium-sized within its sample. This sequence joins TRBV12-3 or TRBV12-4 and TRBJ1-1; unclear D gene. CDR3 size: 13 residues. The V end lost 7 bases, the J end lost 4 bases, and 13 bases lay between the germline ends. Here the CDR3 reads CASNKGSSTEAFF. CDR3 DNA sequence: TGTGCCAGCAATAAGGGAAGCAGCACTGAAGCTTTCTTT.

The DNA for the CDR3 is TGCAGCGTTGTAAGGGGGGCGAATGAGCAGTTCTTC. Translated: CSVVRGANEQFF. The rearrangement joins TRBV29-1 to TRBJ2-1; either TRBD1 or TRBD2 may supply D (6 bases each). Trimming took off 4 bases at V and 7 bases at J, with 11 bases between the two ends. The CDR3 spans 12 residues. CDR1 is SQVTM, CDR2 ANQGSEA, per germline.

The chain carries TRBV20-1 and TRBJ1-2; 7 bases fit TRBD1. CDR3 length: 12 residues. Looked up from germline, CDR1 is DFQATT and CDR2 is SNEGSKA (reference sequence). Trimming removed 7 bases from V and 8 bases from J; junction bases left unmatched: 10. CDR3 sequence reads: CSGSRQGQGYTF. Written as DNA, the CDR3 is TGCAGTGGTTCCCGACAGGGACAGGGCTACACCTTC.

This clonotype was detected a few times. The chain combines TRBV20-1 with TRBJ1-1, with D unclear. Germline loops: CDR1 DFQATT, CDR2 SNEGSKA (reference sequence). There are 12 residues in the CDR3. Trimming left V 6 bases short and J 4 bases short, with 12 bases between. The CDR3 sequence is CSAKPTVTEAFF. CDR3 coding DNA: TGCAGTGCAAAACCCACGGTCACTGAAGCTTTCTTT.

V usage is TRBV30 and J usage is TRBJ2-5, with TRBD2 matching 8 bases. V trimming: 3 bases; J trimming: 4 bases; junction bases outside the gene matches: 7. Germline CDR1 GTSNPN, CDR2 SVGIG (reference sequence). The CDR3 extends over 14 amino acids. CDR3 nucleotide sequence: TGTGCCTGGAGGGAGGGACTAGACGGAGAGACCCAGTACTTC. This sequence encodes CAWREGLDGETQYF. The full variable domain, with the rest looked up from reference TRBV30 and TRBJ2-5, is SQTIHQWPATLVQPVGSPLSLECTVEGTSNPNLYWYRQAAGRGLQLLFYSVGIGQISSEVPQNLSASRPQDRQFILSSKKLLLSDSGFYLCAWREGLDGETQYFGPGTRLLVL.

The V call is TRBV21-1, the J call TRBJ2-5. TRBV21-1 is given as a pseudogene. The CDR3 runs 10 residues. CDR3 in amino acids: CASSQETQYF. CDR3 sequence (DNA): TGTGCCAGCAGCCAAGAGACCCAGTACTTC.

This clonotype was detected only a few times. The V and J genes are TRBV7-8 and TRBJ2-7; D remains ambiguous. Trimming shortened V by 5 bases and J by 2 bases, and 16 bases separated the two germline ends. The CDR3 length is 15 residues. Per germline, CDR1 SGHVS and CDR2 FQNEAQ. The DNA of the CDR3 is TGTGCCAGCAGCCCTAGGCGAGTCCAGGCCTACGAGCAGTACTTC. Translated, it gives CASSPRRVQAYEQYF. Variable domain in full (rest from reference TRBV7-8 and TRBJ2-7): GAGVSQSPRYKVAKRGQDVALRCDPISGHVSLFWYQQALGQGPEFLTYFQNEAQLDKSGLPSDRFFAERPEGSVSTLKIQRTQQEDSAVYLCASSPRRVQAYEQYFGPGTRLTVT.

This clonotype was observed a few times. This sequence joins TRBV4-2 and TRBJ1-2, with D perhaps matching TRBD1 (5 bases). Germline V gene lookup returns CDR1 LGHNA and CDR2 YNFKEQ. Trimming removed 2 bases at V and 1 base at J, with 14 bases between. The CDR3 extends over 16 amino acids. CDR3: CASSQRTRALNYGYTF. DNA for the CDR3: TGTGCCAGCAGCCAAAGAACCAGGGCTCTTAACTATGGCTACACCTTC.

The V gene is TRBV12-3 or TRBV12-4, the J gene TRBJ2-5, with a weak D call TRBD1 (5 bases). The CDR3 extends over 18 amino acids. V dropped 4 bases and J dropped 0 bases, with 21 bases sitting between them. The CDR3 protein is CASSSDQGEALYQETQYF. As DNA, the CDR3 is TGTGCCAGCAGTTCAGATCAGGGTGAAGCCCTGTACCAAGAGACCCAGTACTTC.

Details on this clonotype: This could be a read error, since a much larger clone is one nucleotide away. The chain combines TRBV20-1 with TRBJ2-3; TRBD2 agrees at 12 bases. Looked up from germline, CDR1 is DFQATT and CDR2 is SNEGSKA (reference sequence). The CDR3 length is 15 residues. CDR3: CSARYSSGGAETQYF. The CDR3 DNA follows: TGCAGTGCTAGATATTCTAGCGGGGGGGCAGAAACGCAGTATTTT.

The chain carries TRBV14 and TRBJ1-2; D remains unclear. Trimming shortened V by 3 bases and J by 1 base, and 3 bases separated the two germline ends. The CDR3 consists of 12 residues. Germline-derived CDR1 and CDR2 are SGHDN and FVKESK. In nucleotides, the CDR3 is TGTGCCAGCAGCCAGGGTAACTATGGCTACACCTTC. Residues: CASSQGNYGYTF.

This clonotype has a handful of counts. The chain recombines TRBV30 with TRBJ1-2, with 9 bases matching TRBD1. The CDR3 is made up of 15 amino acids. V shed 1 base and J 5 bases; nucleotides not matched to a gene: 8. Looked up from germline, CDR1 is GTSNPN and CDR2 is SVGIG (reference sequence). The CDR3 region has the DNA TGTGCCTGGAGTGGCGAAACGGGGACAGGGTATGGCTACACCTTC. Translating gives CAWSGETGTGYGYTF.

This clonotype has a handful of counts. This rearrangement joins TRBV6-1 to TRBJ1-6; D is ambiguous. Between the trimmed V and J ends, which lost 5 bases and 6 bases, there was a span of 5 bases. Germline V CDR1 and CDR2: MNHNS, SASEGT. The CDR3 totals 12 residues. In nucleotides, the CDR3 is TGTGCCAGCAGTAGTCTTAATTCACCCCTCCACTTT. Translation gives CASSSLNSPLHF.

V and J are TRBV2 and TRBJ1-1, with a weak D call TRBD1 (6 bases). The germline V and J ends were trimmed by 4 bases and 0 bases, with 9 bases remaining between them. The CDR3 is 14 residues long. The germline gives CDR1 SNHLY, CDR2 FYNNEI. Here the CDR3 DNA reads TGTGCCAGCAGTGTACAGGGCGTGAACACTGAAGCTTTCTTT. It codes for CASSVQGVNTEAFF.

The chain combines TRBV20-1 with TRBJ2-7; 8 bases fit TRBD2. The germline CDR1 and CDR2 sequences are DFQATT and SNEGSKA (reference sequence). The CDR3 contains 13 residues. J was trimmed by 2 bases and V by 3 bases; bases with no gene match: 3. DNA of the CDR3: TGCAGTGCTAGCGGGGGGGGTACCTACGAGCAGTACTTC. It translates to CSASGGGTYEQYF.

CDR3 amino acids: CASRRPGQGTYEQYF. CDR3 DNA sequence: TGTGCCAGCAGAAGACCGGGACAGGGGACCTACGAGCAGTACTTC. The chain couples TRBV2 to TRBJ2-7; TRBD1 matches at 10 bases. The junction had 7 bases not matched to a gene; V was cut back by 6 bases and J by 2 bases. Germline V gives CDR1 SNHLY, CDR2 FYNNEI. This CDR3 has 15 residues.